Listed below are T cell receptor beta chains from one sample, sequenced in a study of lymphopenia after photon versus proton radiotherapy. The repertoire was sequenced with immunoSEQ multiplex PCR; TCRdb's copy has only in-frame clones and lacks some. The data contain 75,000 or so clones, about 83% of them singletons. This specimen consisted of peripheral blood, obtained from a patient treated with proton-based radiotherapy. These TCRs come from a man between 60 and 70 years old with pancreatic cancer. The CDR3 runs from the conserved cysteine through the conserved F or W. A D gene is named only where the DNA matches it firmly. Only part of the rows carry a size: once, few, many, or a class if the clone is expanded.

TRBV29-1	-	TRBD2	TRBJ2-3	CSVGLAGRTDTQYF	TGCAGCGTGGGGCTAGCGGGACGCACAGATACGCAGTATTTT
TRBV7-8	few	-	TRBJ1-2	CASSFRPDYGYTF	TGTGCCAGCAGCTTTCGACCCGACTATGGCTACACCTTC
TRBV7-2	-	-	TRBJ1-1	CASSFVAGAMNTEAFF	TGTGCCAGCAGCTTTGTGGCAGGGGCCATGAACACTGAAGCTTTCTTT
TRBV2	-	-	TRBJ2-7	CASSPGRRLEQYF	TGTGCCAGCAGTCCAGGACGGCGGTTGGAGCAGTACTTC
TRBV18	-	-	TRBJ2-3	CASSPTTGTDTQYF	TGTGCCAGCTCACCAACGACAGGCACAGATACGCAGTATTTT
TRBV27	-	TRBD2	TRBJ2-1	CASSLLAGVRNEQFF	TGTGCCAGCAGTTTACTAGCGGGAGTGAGAAATGAGCAGTTCTTC
TRBV16	-	-	TRBJ1-1	CASSPGAEAFF	TGTGCCAGCAGCCCTGGCGCTGAAGCTTTCTTT
TRBV7-9	-	-	TRBJ2-3	CASSFVVGTDTQYF	TGTGCCAGCTCCTTTGTCGTAGGCACAGATACGCAGTATTTT
TRBV5-1	-	-	TRBJ2-3	CASSNEATDTQYF	TGCGCCAGCAGTAACGAGGCTACAGATACGCAGTATTTT
TRBV13	once	TRBD2	TRBJ2-2	CASSFLVAGNTGELFF	TGTGCCAGCAGCTTTCTTGTAGCGGGGAACACCGGGGAGCTGTTTTTT
TRBV7-9	-	-	TRBJ2-5	CASSFGETQYF	TGTGCCAGCAGCTTCGGGGAGACCCAGTACTTC
TRBV5-6	-	-	TRBJ2-5	CASSGLGKETQYF	TGTGCCAGCAGCGGTCTGGGGAAGGAGACCCAGTACTTC
TRBV30	-	-	TRBJ1-3	CASSTGTSGNTIYF	TGTGCCAGTTCGACAGGCACCTCTGGAAACACCATATATTTT
TRBV11-3	-	TRBD2	TRBJ2-5	CASSLVRTTSGSVRETQYF	TGTGCCAGCAGCTTAGTAAGAACGACTAGCGGGAGCGTCAGAGAGACCCAGTACTTC
TRBV18	-	-	TRBJ2-7	CASSPLSPHEQYF	TGTGCCAGCTCACCACTTTCCCCCCACGAGCAGTACTTC
TRBV2	-	-	TRBJ2-1	CASSRESSYNEQFF	TGTGCCAGCAGCAGGGAGAGCTCCTACAATGAGCAGTTCTTC
TRBV27	once	-	TRBJ2-6	CASSKRRQTSGANVLTF	TGTGCCAGCAGTAAGCGGCGCCAAACCTCTGGGGCCAACGTCCTGACTTTC
TRBV28	-	-	TRBJ2-7	CASRSPGPRYEQYF	TGTGCCAGCAGAAGCCCCGGGCCGCGCTACGAGCAGTACTTC
TRBV18	once	-	TRBJ2-7	CASSPLQGRNSYEQYF	TGTGCCAGCTCACCTCTCCAAGGACGAAACTCCTACGAGCAGTACTTC
TRBV7-9	-	TRBD2	TRBJ2-1	CASSGLAGQSSYNEQFF	TGTGCCAGCAGTGGGCTAGCGGGCCAGAGCTCCTACAATGAGCAGTTCTTC
TRBV7-9	-	-	TRBJ1-2	CASSFGLADYGYTF	TGTGCCAGCAGCTTTGGGCTGGCCGATTATGGCTACACCTTC
TRBV9	-	TRBD2	TRBJ2-1	CASSLYGSGRPNEQFF	TGTGCCAGCAGCCTCTACGGTAGCGGGAGACCCAATGAGCAGTTCTTC
TRBV19	-	TRBD1	TRBJ1-1	CASSVTGGGEAFF	TGTGCCAGTAGCGTGACAGGGGGAGGAGAAGCTTTCTTT
TRBV6-1	-	-	TRBJ1-4	CASSERRGGEKLFF	TGTGCCAGCAGTGAGCGGAGGGGTGGTGAAAAACTGTTTTTT
TRBV6-5	once	TRBD1	TRBJ2-7	CASRPGGSYEQYF	TGTGCCAGCAGACCAGGGGGCTCCTACGAGCAGTACTTC
TRBV5-5	-	-	TRBJ2-1	CASRPWDGGSKFF	TGTGCCAGCAGACCATGGGACGGAGGGTCAAAGTTCTTC
TRBV10-3	-	-	TRBJ2-5	CAISVLDSGETQYF	TGTGCCATCAGTGTTTTGGACAGCGGAGAGACCCAGTACTTC